What follows are 30 T cell receptor beta chains derived from one specimen sequenced in a study of breast tumors, draining lymph nodes, adjacent tissues. TCRdb re-called the multiplex PCR reads with MiXCR, one entry per CDR3 protein. The table lists a few hundred thousand distinct CDR3 sequences, around 34% of them singletons. The lymph nodes were axillary draining lymph nodes from breast cancer patients. The sample consisted of axillary lymph node tissue. The receptors were gathered from a female donor with breast cancer. Some clones in this sample may be carry-over from other donors' samples.

This clonotype showed up just a few times. A much larger clone sits a single nucleotide away, making a read error possible. The chain employs TRBV20-1 and TRBJ2-3, with TRBD2 identical over 12 bases. Germline-derived CDR1 and CDR2 are DFQATT and SNEGSKA (reference sequence). There are 14 residues in the CDR3. V dropped 5 bases and J dropped 8; count of bases not matched to a gene: 8. The CDR3 loop is CSAVTSGSSATQYF. The CDR3 region has the DNA TGCAGTGCTGTGACTAGCGGGAGCTCAGCTACGCAGTATTTT.

This clonotype has more than one count but fewer than ten. A much more abundant neighbour one base away suggests this may be a read error. No DNA is shown, since the ends of the CDR3 on it are uncertain; the CDR3 is the one TCRdb lists. The chain links TRBV9 to TRBJ2-1; the D segment call TRBD1 is taken from the table without a DNA check. The CDR3 has 14 amino acids, counting both end residues. Germline assignment: CDR1 SGDLS and CDR2 YYNGEE. CDR3 amino acids: CASSVVGTGSEQSF.

The chain joins TRBV2 to TRBJ1-2; TRBD1 matches at 12 bases. The CDR3 sequence is 17 residues long. Trimming took 4 bases from V and 2 from J; bases not matched to a gene: 8. CDR1 and CDR2 from the germline V gene are SNHLY and FYNNEI. In DNA, the CDR3 is TGTGCCAGCAGTGCGGTTGGGACAGGGGGCTCCAACTATGGCTACACCTTC. As protein: CASSAVGTGGSNYGYTF.

This clonotype was observed at least ten times. The chain recombines TRBV7-9 with TRBJ1-6; no definite D call. Germline V lookup: CDR1 SEHNR, CDR2 FQNEAQ (reference sequence). The CDR3 extends over 13 amino acids. V was trimmed by 1 base and J by 5 bases, leaving 3 bases between them. This chain's CDR3 is CASSLGNNSPLHF. Here the CDR3 DNA reads TGTGCCAGCAGCTTAGGAAATAATTCACCCCTCCACTTT.

Notes on this clonotype: It may be a read error: a sequence one base away is much more abundant. The V and J genes are TRBV20-1 and TRBJ2-1; 14 bases line up with TRBD2. CDR3 length equals 17 residues. CDR1 is DFQATT and CDR2 is SNEGSKA in the germline V gene (reference sequence). Here the CDR3 reads CSVSRLAGGSSYNEQLF. The CDR3 nucleotides read TGCAGTGTCAGCCGACTAGCGGGGGGGAGCTCCTACAATGAGCAGCTCTTC.

This clonotype has ten or more counts. This sequence joins TRBV29-1 and TRBJ2-5; D could derive from TRBD1 or TRBD2 (7 bases each). V lost 4 bases and J lost 5, with 11 bases in between. This CDR3 comprises 12 residues. Looked up from germline, CDR1 is SQVTM and CDR2 is ANQGSEA. The CDR3 nucleotides read TGCAGCGTTGTGCAGGGGGGGGAGACCCAGTACTTC. It specifies CSVVQGGETQYF.

About this clonotype: Since a much larger clone is just one base distant, this may be a read error. Since the CDR3 does not end with the conserved phenylalanine or tryptophan, this likely comes from a read error. The chain has TRBV4-1 and TRBJ1-2; D unresolved. V lost 6 bases to trimming and J lost 8 bases, with 13 bases between them. CDR3 size: 12 residues. The germline V gene has CDR1 MGHRA and CDR2 YSYEKL. The CDR3 coding sequence is TGCGCCAGCAGTAACAAGGGTGACGGCTACACCCTC. Translated: CASSNKGDGYTL.

This clonotype was observed many times. V gene TRBV7-9 combines with J gene TRBJ1-6; TRBD1 agrees at 7 bases. With 6 bases clipped from V and 8 bases from J, the junction kept 7 bases outside the gene matches. The CDR3 length is 14 residues. Germline V lookup: CDR1 SEHNR, CDR2 FQNEAQ (reference sequence). The CDR3 spells CASRQEGADSPLHF. CDR3 bases: TGTGCCAGCAGACAAGAGGGGGCGGATTCACCCCTCCACTTT.

This clonotype turned up a few times. The chain employs TRBV28 and TRBJ2-7, with 8 bases matching TRBD2. The V segment lost 5 bases and the J segment 5 bases; nucleotides outside the gene matches: 2. The CDR3 runs to 12 residues. CDR1 MDHEN and CDR2 SYDVKM come from the germline V gene. The DNA for the CDR3 is TGTGCCAGCAGTAGCGGGAGAAACGAGCAGTACTTC. Translated: CASSSGRNEQYF.

With respect to this clonotype: This sequence may be a read error, since a much larger clone differs from it by one base. The rearrangement links TRBV7-9 to TRBJ1-5, with 7 bases identical to TRBD1. Germline V gene lookup returns CDR1 SEHNR and CDR2 FQNEAQ (reference sequence). The CDR3 length is 14 residues. Here the CDR3 DNA reads TGTGTCAGCAGCTTTGCAGGGGGGAATCAGCCCCAGCATTTT. Its translation is CVSSFAGGNQPQHF.

In this sample, this clonotype turned up many times. The chain joins TRBV7-6 to TRBJ2-7, with unresolved D. V lost 10 bases and J 1 base, leaving 17 bases between the germline ends. Germline CDR1 SGHVS, CDR2 FNYEAQ. CDR3 length equals 14 residues. The CDR3 is CATSRDSSSYEQYF. As DNA, the CDR3 is TGTGCCACCTCTCGCGACTCCTCATCCTACGAGCAGTACTTC.

The chain uses TRBV7-3 and TRBJ2-5; D remains unclear. V lost 5 bases, J lost 0 bases, and 4 bases lay in between. Germline lookup yields CDR1 SGHTA and CDR2 FQGTGA. CDR3 length: 12 residues. The CDR3 sequence: CASSRNQETQYF. The CDR3 coding sequence is TGTGCCAGCAGCAGGAACCAAGAGACCCAGTACTTC.

A remark on this clonotype: Given the absence of the conserved phenylalanine or tryptophan at the CDR3 end, a read error is likely. This chain uses TRBV7-2 with TRBJ2-5, with D possibly being TRBD2 (6 bases). This CDR3 is built from 13 residues. Germline V lookup: CDR1 SGHTA, CDR2 FQGNSA. This CDR3 is CASSLEAGETQYL. CDR3 sequence (DNA): TGTGCCAGCAGTTTAGAGGCGGGGGAGACCCAGTACCTC.

The rearrangement uses TRBV7-9 and TRBJ2-5, with TRBD1 identical over 9 bases. From germline, CDR1 is SEHNR and CDR2 FQNEAQ (reference sequence). The CDR3 totals 15 residues. V gave up 1 base and J gave up 4 bases; unmatched junction bases: 4. The DNA of the CDR3 is TGTGCCAGCAGCTTAGACGGGACAGGGATAGAGACCCAGTACTTC. Protein: CASSLDGTGIETQYF.

This clonotype was observed a few times. This chain connects TRBV6-2 or TRBV6-3 to TRBJ2-5; D is undetermined. The CDR3 is made up of 14 amino acids. V lost 4 bases and J lost 7, with 16 bases in between. Germline V lookup: CDR1 MNHEY, CDR2 SVGEGT. The CDR3 sequence is CASSSAYLKGTQYF. The DNA of the CDR3 is TGTGCCAGCAGTTCCGCCTACTTAAAAGGGACCCAGTACTTC.

Many counts were recorded for this clonotype. This sequence joins TRBV20-1 and TRBJ2-3, with no clear D. The germline V gene has CDR1 DFQATT and CDR2 SNEGSKA (reference sequence). Trimming took off 2 bases at V and 6 bases at J, with 12 bases between the two ends. This CDR3 is built from 13 residues. CDR3 nucleotide sequence: TGCAGTGCTAGAATGGCTCGCGTCGATACGCAGTATTTT. Protein: CSARMARVDTQYF.

V is TRBV20-1 and J is TRBJ2-2; 12 nucleotides align to TRBD2. This CDR3 spans 16 amino acids. The ends lost 1 base at V and 5 bases at J; junction bases unmatched: 5. Germline CDR1 and CDR2: DFQATT and SNEGSKA (reference sequence). CDR3 residues: CSARVRTSGVTGELFF. CDR3 nucleotides: TGCAGTGCTAGAGTAAGGACTAGCGGGGTGACCGGGGAGCTGTTTTTT.

This clonotype was seen at least ten times. The gene calls are TRBV7-9 and TRBJ2-5, with TRBD2 matching 14 bases. CDR3 size: 16 residues. Losses at the gene ends were 0 bases for V and 5 bases for J; bases not matched to a gene: 2. Germline assignment: CDR1 SEHNR and CDR2 FQNEAQ (reference sequence). Here the CDR3 DNA reads TGTGCCAGCAGCTTAGCGGGACTAGCGGGAGTTGAGACCCAGTACTTC. It specifies CASSLAGLAGVETQYF.

As to this clonotype: The CDR3 ends on some other residue instead of the conserved phenylalanine or tryptophan, so this is likely a read error. No DNA is shown, since the ends of the CDR3 on it are uncertain; the CDR3 is the one TCRdb lists. The rearrangement links TRBV2 to TRBJ2-7; the table gives TRBD2 as D, unverified against the DNA. Per the germline V gene, CDR1 is SNHLY and CDR2 is FYNNEI. Inclusive of both ends, the CDR3 amounts to 11 amino acids. The CDR3: CASRGTSGGKI.

The chain employs TRBV19 and TRBJ1-5; a weak D match, TRBD1 (6 bases). V lost 10 bases to trimming and J lost 4 bases, with 17 bases between them. There are 14 residues in the CDR3. The V gene's germline CDR1 is LNHDA and CDR2 SQIVND (reference sequence). This CDR3 reads CATTGQLENQPQHF. CDR3 DNA: TGTGCCACCACAGGACAGTTGGAGAATCAGCCCCAGCATTTT.

This clonotype was seen repeatedly, ten times or more. This chain uses TRBV20-1 with TRBJ1-2; 8 nucleotides match TRBD1. The CDR3 contains 13 residues. Germline V CDR1 and CDR2: DFQATT, SNEGSKA (reference sequence). The V segment lost 1 base and the J segment 8 bases; nucleotides outside the gene matches: 6. CDR3 protein: CSARVRTGQGYTF. The CDR3 nucleotides read TGCAGTGCTAGAGTCCGGACAGGGCAAGGCTACACCTTC.

J is TRBJ2-5 and V is TRBV5-1; TRBD2 matches at 7 bases. Per germline, CDR1 SGHRS and CDR2 YFSETQ. This CDR3 is built from 13 residues. The trim removed 0 bases at V and 9 bases at J, leaving 5 bases unmatched. The CDR3 bases are TGCGCCAGCAGCTTGGCGGGAGGTCAGCCCCAGTACTTC. Its translation is CASSLAGGQPQYF.

The chain combines TRBV2 with TRBJ2-7, with D perhaps matching TRBD2 (6 bases). The germline V gene has CDR1 SNHLY and CDR2 FYNNEI. The CDR3 totals 16 residues. The V and J ends lost 5 bases and 2 bases respectively, with 19 bases between them. The CDR3 region is CASSPNRRDGTYEQYF. In DNA form, the CDR3 reads TGTGCCAGCAGTCCCAACCGGAGGGACGGCACCTACGAGCAGTACTTC.

Details on this clonotype: A much larger clonotype is one base distant, so this may be a read error. The J gene is TRBJ2-3, the V gene TRBV6-4; TRBD1 might be the D (6 bases). The germline CDR1 and CDR2 sequences are MRHNA and SNTAGT. The CDR3 is 14 amino acids. CDR3 in amino acids: CASKMGANTDAQYF. Here the CDR3 DNA reads TGTGCCAGCAAGATGGGGGCGAACACAGATGCGCAGTATTTT.

This clonotype was seen more than once but under ten times. A read error may be the cause here, since a much bigger clone is one base away. The chain recombines TRBV10-3 with TRBJ1-5; the match to TRBD1 covers 7 bases. Germline CDR1 ENHRY, CDR2 SYGVKD. The CDR3 spans 14 residues. Trimming removed 6 bases from V and 2 bases from J; junction bases left unmatched: 4. The CDR3 nucleotides are TGTGCCATCAGCTACAGGGGAGGCAATCAGCCCCAGCATTTT. Translated, it gives CAISYRGGNQPQHF.

This clonotype has a count of ten or more. The CDR3 region has the DNA TGTGCCAGTAGTTCCCCGGGACAGGGCAAGTCTAACTATGGCTACACCTTC. Its protein product is CASSSPGQGKSNYGYTF. The rearrangement joins TRBV19 to TRBJ1-2, with 9 positions matching TRBD1. V shed 5 bases, J shed 0 bases, and the junction held 10 bases outside the gene matches. This CDR3 spans 17 amino acids. Looked up from germline, CDR1 is LNHDA and CDR2 is SQIVND (reference sequence).

A word on this clonotype: This could be a read error, since a much larger clone is one nucleotide away. V gene TRBV7-9 combines with J gene TRBJ2-1, with 7 nucleotides matching TRBD2. V was pared by 11 bases and J by 12 bases, with 16 bases of the junction left unmatched. The germline CDR1 and CDR2 sequences are SEHNR and FQNEAQ (reference sequence). The CDR3 extends over 13 amino acids. This CDR3 reads CAGTKAGLGVQFF. DNA of the CDR3: TGTGCCGGGACTAAGGCAGGGTTGGGTGTGCAGTTCTTC. Full variable domain (missing parts from reference TRBV7-9 and TRBJ2-1): DTGVSQNPRHKITKRGQNVTFRCDPISEHNRLYWYRQTLGQGPEFLTYFQNEAQLEKSRLLSDRFSAERPKGSFSTLEIQRTEQGDSAMYLCAGTKAGLGVQFFGPGTRLTVL.

This clonotype was seen at least ten times. Written as DNA, the CDR3 is TGTGCCAGCAGCCCCTCAGGGGCCCGCTACACCTTC. Translating gives CASSPSGARYTF. The rearrangement joins TRBV6-1 to TRBJ1-2, with a possible D match to TRBD1 (6 bases). The CDR3 contains 12 residues. Trimming removed 6 bases at V and 9 bases at J, with 14 bases between. Germline V gene data show CDR1 as MNHNS and CDR2 as SASEGT.

Concerning this clonotype: A far larger clone is just one base off, so this is likely a read error. This chain joins TRBV11-2 and TRBJ2-2; the D call may be TRBD1 or TRBD2 (5 bases each). CDR1 and CDR2 (germline): SGHAT, FQNNGV. This CDR3 spans 12 amino acids. The CDR3 here is CASSLGTGALFF. As DNA, the CDR3 is TGTGCCAGCAGCTTAGGAACCGGGGCGCTGTTTTTT.

This clonotype was picked up a small number of times. This chain connects TRBV9 to TRBJ2-1; possible D gene TRBD2, 7 bases. Germline V lookup: CDR1 SGDLS, CDR2 YYNGEE. The ends were cut back, 0 bases at V and 7 bases at J, with 29 bases in the middle. The CDR3 is made up of 20 amino acids. The DNA of the CDR3 is TGTGCCAGCAGCGTAGCCCCATCAACGGGAGAGGGGGGAGGGCTGAATGAGCAGTTCTTC. It codes for CASSVAPSTGEGGGLNEQFF.